This T cell receptor (beta chain) derives from a study of blood T cell repertoires in COVID-19. Background on the study: Collection of acute and convalescent COVID-19 samples took place in the United States, Italy and Spain. T cells, B-cell-depleted T cells, or PBMCs provided the cDNA or gDNA that served as material.

In the original analysis: Amplification of reference gene primers provided the estimated nucleated cell counts. The protocol was immunoSEQ multiplex PCR, while the TCRdb copy is restricted to in-frame clones and leaves out a portion. V and J calls and clone size are those listed in that table; D and trimming were worked out from the DNA. The sample holds about 180,000 clones; roughly nine tenths are singletons and the top ten take less than 25%. Germline lookup yields CDR1 KGHSH and CDR2 LQKENI. The J segment lost 3 bases and the V segment lost 3 bases, leaving 7 bases of the junction unmatched. The CDR3 is 16 residues long.

The TCR originated in a man in his 70s with active or convalescent COVID-19. Sequences were obtained from peripheral blood. The V gene is TRBV18, the J gene TRBJ2-2; 7 bases map to TRBD1. The CDR3 sequence: CASSPDRVGDTGELFF. The CDR3 DNA follows: TGTGCCAGCTCACCCGACAGGGTTGGGGACACCGGGGAGCTGTTTTTT. Looking up the rest from reference TRBV18 and TRBJ2-2 gives the full variable domain: NAGVMQNPRHLVRRRGQEARLRCSPMKGHSHVYWYRQLPEEGLKFMVYLQKENIIDESGMPKERFSAEFPKEGPSILRIQQVVRGDSAAYFCASSPDRVGDTGELFFGEGSRLTVL.